This T cell receptor beta chain was sequenced during a study of PD-L1 blockade in urothelial cancer. Time point in this sample: pretreatment peripheral blood. The CDR3 totals 13 residues. Germline V gene lookup returns CDR1 GTSNPN and CDR2 SVGIG (reference sequence). V shed 7 bases, J shed 8 bases, and the junction held 10 bases outside the gene matches. Synthetic TCR analog templates were added to each PCR reaction. This table comes from immunoSEQ multiplex PCR, and its TCRdb copy is limited to in-frame clones, with some not included. This table has 55,000 to 80,000 clones, about four fifths appearing once.

This rearrangement joins TRBV30 to TRBJ1-4, with 7 bases fitting TRBD1. The TCR originated in a man in his sixties or seventies with urothelial cancer. Sequenced material: PBMCs, taken around atezolizumab (anti-PD-L1) treatment. CDR3 coding DNA: TGTGCCTACCAGACAGGGATAGGCGAAAAACTGTTTTTT. Translated, it gives CAYQTGIGEKLFF.